A single sample gave rise to the 4 T cell receptor beta chains below, sequenced in a study of CD8+CD57+ T cells in acquired aplastic anemia. The TCR beta profiling, which covered VDJ combination and CDR3 sequence, was carried out using genomic DNA as the template. Using its own MiXCR run on the reads, TCRdb lists one record per CDR3 protein. Of roughly 250,000 distinct CDR3 sequences detected, roughly 80% appear once; the ten largest clones hold about 41%. Those patients picked for sequencing had displayed CD8+CD57+ cell expansion on flow cytometry. Sequencing was carried out using sorted CD4+, CD8+, or CD8+CD57+ T cells (not recorded which) from PBMCs. The receptor source for this set is a human donor with aplastic anemia.

This clonotype appeared once. The junction shows a germline mismatch at one end, possibly a read error. V and J are TRBV7-9 and TRBJ2-1, with D possibly being TRBD2 (6 bases). CDR3 length: 15 residues. Germline V gene sequence: CDR1 SEHNR, CDR2 FQNEAQ (reference sequence). CDR3 in amino acids: CASSIARGGYTEEFF. The CDR3 DNA reads as TGTGCCAGTAGTATAGCTCGCGGAGGGTACACTGAGGAGTTCTTC.

With regard to this clonotype: An end of the junction differs from the germline gene, which may be a read error. The V and J genes are TRBV7-2 and TRBJ1-4; D might be TRBD1 (5 bases). The CDR3 is made up of 14 amino acids. The V gene's germline CDR1 is SGHTA and CDR2 FQGNSA. The DNA of the CDR3 is TGTGCCAGCAGCTTGGAGAGGGACGGTCTCGTACAGTTCTTT. Its protein product is CASSLERDGLVQFF.

About this clonotype: No DNA is shown, since the ends of the CDR3 on it are uncertain; the CDR3 is the one TCRdb lists. J is TRBJ2-7 and V is TRBV9; the DNA was not used to check the table's D call, TRBD1. In germline, CDR1 is SGDLS, CDR2 YYNGEE. The CDR3 has 14 residues if both end residues are counted. CDR3 residues: CASSLGASSQYFGV.

This clonotype has only a few counts. Given the absence of the conserved phenylalanine or tryptophan at the CDR3 end, a read error is likely. The limits of the CDR3 on the DNA are not certain, so only TCRdb's listed CDR3 is given. The J gene is TRBJ2-3, the V gene TRBV2; TRBD1, the table's D call, was not compared with the DNA. The CDR3 length is 14 residues, termini included. Germline V gene data show CDR1 as SNHLY and CDR2 as FYNNEI. CDR3: CASSDGGIHEQFYV.